This entry describes one T cell receptor beta chain. Assay: immunoSEQ multiplex PCR; the TCRdb copy retains only in-frame clones and omits some. The sample lists around 60,000 clones, approximately 86% occurring once. This entry is derived from a study of glioma-infiltrating T cells after dendritic cell vaccination. V lost 4 bases to trimming and J lost 4 bases, with 15 bases between them. This CDR3 is 15 amino acids long. CDR1 is SGHDT, CDR2 YYEEEE, per germline. Time point specified: after dendritic cell vaccination, including at tumor progression/relapse. The sequencing used blood, collected after dendritic cell vaccination. The source is a human donor with glioblastoma. The V call is TRBV5-6, the J call TRBJ1-3; D gene unclear. The DNA of the CDR3 is TGTGCCAGCAGCCCCGAGGCGAAAAGGGGAAACACCATATATTTT. Translated, it gives CASSPEAKRGNTIYF.